The clone carrying this T cell receptor (beta chain) has just a few counts. Antigen unknown. Amplification used 60 Vbeta primers and 13 Jbeta primers. TCRdb's copy holds only in-frame clones and misses some; the assay was immunoSEQ multiplex PCR. The sample comprises under 200,000 clones, roughly four fifths of which are singletons, and approximately 2.3% rests with the top ten. The sample is drawn from a study of cytomegalovirus exposure and HLA in healthy donors. Study-wide results and limits: V- and J-gene trimming in TCR beta was tied to a missense DCLRE1C variant by an analysis performed later. An analysis was carried out at a later point. It showed that HLA-associated TCR beta chains were more clonally expanded than equally common non-associated chains.

The sample comprised PBMCs. The TCR was taken from a female donor in good health and CMV-seronegative.

In DNA, the CDR3 is TGTGCCAGCAGCACAAACGGAGCCACTGAAGCTTTCTTT. It is translated as CASSTNGATEAFF. The rearrangement uses TRBV7-2 and TRBJ1-1; the D is unclear. CDR3 length equals 13 residues. V shed 5 bases and J shed 4 bases, with 11 bases lying between them. Germline lookup yields CDR1 SGHTA and CDR2 FQGNSA.